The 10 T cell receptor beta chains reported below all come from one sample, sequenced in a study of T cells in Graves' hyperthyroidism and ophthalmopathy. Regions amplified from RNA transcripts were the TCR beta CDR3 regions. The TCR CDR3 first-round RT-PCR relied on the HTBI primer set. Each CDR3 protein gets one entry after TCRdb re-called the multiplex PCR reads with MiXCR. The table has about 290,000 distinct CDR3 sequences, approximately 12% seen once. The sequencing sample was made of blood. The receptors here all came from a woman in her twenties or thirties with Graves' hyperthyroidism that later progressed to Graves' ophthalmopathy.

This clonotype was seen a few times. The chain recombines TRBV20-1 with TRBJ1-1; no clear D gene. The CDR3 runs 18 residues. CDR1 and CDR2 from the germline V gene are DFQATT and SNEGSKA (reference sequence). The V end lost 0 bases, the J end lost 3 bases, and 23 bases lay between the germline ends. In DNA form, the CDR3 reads TGCAGTGCTAGAGATCGGGCATTTACAGAGCTATTGGACACTGAAGCTTTCTTT. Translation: CSARDRAFTELLDTEAFF.

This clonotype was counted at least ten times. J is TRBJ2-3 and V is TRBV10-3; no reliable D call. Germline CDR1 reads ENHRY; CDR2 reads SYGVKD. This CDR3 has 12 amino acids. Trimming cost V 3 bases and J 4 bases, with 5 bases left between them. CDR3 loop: CAISDFSDTQYF. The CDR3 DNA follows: TGTGCCATCAGTGACTTTTCAGATACGCAGTATTTT.

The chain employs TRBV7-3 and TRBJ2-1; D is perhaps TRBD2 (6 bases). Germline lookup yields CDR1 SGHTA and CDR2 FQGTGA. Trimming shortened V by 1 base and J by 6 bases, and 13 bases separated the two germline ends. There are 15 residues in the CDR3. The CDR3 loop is CASSLIARELNEQFF. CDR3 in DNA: TGTGCCAGCAGCTTAATCGCCCGGGAGCTCAATGAGCAGTTCTTC.

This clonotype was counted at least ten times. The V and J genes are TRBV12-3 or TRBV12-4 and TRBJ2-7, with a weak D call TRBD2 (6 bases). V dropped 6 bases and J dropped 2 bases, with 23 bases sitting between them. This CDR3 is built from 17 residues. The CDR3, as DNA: TGTGCCAGCAGCCGTGGCAGGGAGAAAGGAGGGACCTACGAGCAGTACTTC. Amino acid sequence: CASSRGREKGGTYEQYF.

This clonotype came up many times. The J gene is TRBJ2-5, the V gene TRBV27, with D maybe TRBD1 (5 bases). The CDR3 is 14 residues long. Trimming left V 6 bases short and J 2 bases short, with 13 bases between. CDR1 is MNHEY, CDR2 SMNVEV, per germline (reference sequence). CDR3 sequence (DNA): TGTGCCAGCAGCCAAAGACAGTTACAAGAGACCCAGTACTTC. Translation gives CASSQRQLQETQYF.

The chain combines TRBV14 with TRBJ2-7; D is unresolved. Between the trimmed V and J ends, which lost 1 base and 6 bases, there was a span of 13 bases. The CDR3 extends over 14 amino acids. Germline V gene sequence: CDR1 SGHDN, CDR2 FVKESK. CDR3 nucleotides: TGTGCCAGCAGCCAAGCCTTGTGGGCCTCCGAGCAGTACTTC. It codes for CASSQALWASEQYF.

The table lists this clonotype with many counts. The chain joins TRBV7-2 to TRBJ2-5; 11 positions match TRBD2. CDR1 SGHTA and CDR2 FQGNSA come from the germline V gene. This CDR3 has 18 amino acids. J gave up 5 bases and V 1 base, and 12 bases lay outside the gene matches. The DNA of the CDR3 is TGTGCCAGCAGCTTAGTGGGGTCGACTAGCGGGATTAGGGAGACCCAGTACTTC. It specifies CASSLVGSTSGIRETQYF.

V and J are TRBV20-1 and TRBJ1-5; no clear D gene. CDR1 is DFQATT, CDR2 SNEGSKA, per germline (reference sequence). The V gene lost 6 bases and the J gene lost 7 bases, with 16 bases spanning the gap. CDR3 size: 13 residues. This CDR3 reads CSALTAIRQPQHF. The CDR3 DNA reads TGCAGTGCCCTTACAGCGATTCGGCAGCCCCAGCATTTT.

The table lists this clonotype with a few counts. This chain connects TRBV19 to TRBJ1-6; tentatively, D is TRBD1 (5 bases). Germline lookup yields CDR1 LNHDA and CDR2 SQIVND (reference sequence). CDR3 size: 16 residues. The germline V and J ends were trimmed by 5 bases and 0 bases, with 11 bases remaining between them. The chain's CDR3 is CASSPWGSSYNSPLHF. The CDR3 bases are TGTGCCAGTAGTCCGTGGGGGAGCTCCTATAATTCACCCCTCCACTTT.

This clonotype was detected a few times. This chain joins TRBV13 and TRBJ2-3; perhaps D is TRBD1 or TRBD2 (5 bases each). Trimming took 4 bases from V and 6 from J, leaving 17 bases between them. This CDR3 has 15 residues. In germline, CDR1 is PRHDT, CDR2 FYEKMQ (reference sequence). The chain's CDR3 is CASSSRDPPVDTQYF. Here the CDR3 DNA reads TGTGCCAGCAGCTCCCGGGACCCCCCTGTGGATACGCAGTATTTT.